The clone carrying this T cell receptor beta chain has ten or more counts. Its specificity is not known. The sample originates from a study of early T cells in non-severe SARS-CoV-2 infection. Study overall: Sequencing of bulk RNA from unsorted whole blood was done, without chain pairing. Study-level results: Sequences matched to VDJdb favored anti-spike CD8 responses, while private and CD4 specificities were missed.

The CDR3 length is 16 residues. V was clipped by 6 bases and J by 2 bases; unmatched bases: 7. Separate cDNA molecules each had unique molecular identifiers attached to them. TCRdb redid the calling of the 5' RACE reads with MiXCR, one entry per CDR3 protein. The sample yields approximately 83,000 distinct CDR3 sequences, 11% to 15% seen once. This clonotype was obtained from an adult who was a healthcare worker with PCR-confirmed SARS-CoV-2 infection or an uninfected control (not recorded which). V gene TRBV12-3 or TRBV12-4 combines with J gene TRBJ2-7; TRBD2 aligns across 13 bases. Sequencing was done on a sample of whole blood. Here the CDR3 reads CASSHRGTSGAYEQYF. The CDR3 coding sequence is TGTGCCAGCAGCCACCGCGGGACTAGCGGGGCCTACGAGCAGTACTTC.